The present T cell receptor (beta chain) was sequenced within a study of blood T cells in healthy people across ages. General study points: From one million sequenced T cells, diversity estimates were lower bounds. Using unsorted PBMCs precluded a conclusive naive versus antigen-experienced comparison. With naive T cell percentage, TCR beta diversity showed a strong correlation.

Germline V gives CDR1 SGHTA, CDR2 FQGNSA. V lost 1 base and J lost 4, with 13 bases in between. This CDR3 has 15 residues. This clonotype was detected a few times. What it binds is not known. Combining a sample-barcoded 5' primer with a J-beta primer mix, a second PCR ran for roughly 6 to 12 cycles. TCRdb independently ran MiXCR on the 5' RACE reads; one entry per CDR3 protein. The data contain hundreds of thousands of distinct CDR3 sequences, less than 35% of them singletons. The sequence derives from a woman of 80 years or more in good health. Source material: blood. The chain has TRBV7-2 and TRBJ1-2; tentative D call: TRBD1 (6 bases). Here the CDR3 reads CASSLVIGGGYGYTF. In DNA, the CDR3 is TGTGCCAGCAGCTTAGTCATAGGGGGAGGCTATGGCTACACCTTC.